This note documents a single TCR beta chain sequence. Some clones are missing from TCRdb's copy, which holds only in-frame ones; the method was immunoSEQ multiplex PCR. The table shows more than 85,000 clones, with about four fifths occurring only once. The CDR3 covers 16 residues. CDR1 is SGHAT and CDR2 is FQNNGV in the germline V gene. J lost 1 base, V lost 1 base, and 4 bases had no gene match. This sample is part of a study of blood T cell repertoires in COVID-19. The J gene is TRBJ2-3, the V gene TRBV11-2; 8 bases are shared with TRBD2. The TCR was taken from a woman in her 70s with acute or convalescent COVID-19. Sequencing used peripheral blood. The CDR3 loop reads CASSLVGTRGTDTQYF. CDR3 nucleotide sequence: TGTGCCAGCAGCTTAGTGGGGACTAGAGGCACAGATACGCAGTATTTT.